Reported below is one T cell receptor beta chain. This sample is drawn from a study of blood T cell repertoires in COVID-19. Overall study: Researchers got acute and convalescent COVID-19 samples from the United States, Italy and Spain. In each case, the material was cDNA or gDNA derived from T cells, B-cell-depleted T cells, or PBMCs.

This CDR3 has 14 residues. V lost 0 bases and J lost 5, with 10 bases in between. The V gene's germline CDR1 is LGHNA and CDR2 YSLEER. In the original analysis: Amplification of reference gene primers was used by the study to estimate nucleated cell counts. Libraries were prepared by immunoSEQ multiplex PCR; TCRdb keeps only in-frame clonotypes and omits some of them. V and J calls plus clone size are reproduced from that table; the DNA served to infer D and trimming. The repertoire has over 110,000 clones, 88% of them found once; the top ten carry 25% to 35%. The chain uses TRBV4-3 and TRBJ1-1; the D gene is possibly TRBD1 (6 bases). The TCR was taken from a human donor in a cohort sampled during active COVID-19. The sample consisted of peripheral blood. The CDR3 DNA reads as TGCGCCAGCAGCCAAGAATGGGGGCAAACTGAAGCTTTCTTT. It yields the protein CASSQEWGQTEAFF.